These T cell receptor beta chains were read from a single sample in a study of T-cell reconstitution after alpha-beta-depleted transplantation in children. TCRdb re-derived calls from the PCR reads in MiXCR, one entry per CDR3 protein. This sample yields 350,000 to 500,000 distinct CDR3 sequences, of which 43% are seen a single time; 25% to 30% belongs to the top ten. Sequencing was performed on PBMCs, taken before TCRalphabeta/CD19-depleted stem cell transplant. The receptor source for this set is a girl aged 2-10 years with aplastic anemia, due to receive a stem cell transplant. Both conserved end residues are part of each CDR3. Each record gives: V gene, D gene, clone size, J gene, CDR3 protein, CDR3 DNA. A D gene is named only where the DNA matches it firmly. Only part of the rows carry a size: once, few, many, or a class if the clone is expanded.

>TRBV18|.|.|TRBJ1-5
CASSFDGPNQPQHF
TGTGCCAGCTCATTCGACGGACCCAATCAGCCCCAGCATTTT
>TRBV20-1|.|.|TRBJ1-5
CSARAGGTNQPQHF
TGCAGTGCTAGAGCGGGGGGGACCAATCAGCCCCAGCATTTT
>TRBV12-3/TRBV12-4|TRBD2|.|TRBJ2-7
CASSPRLAGGPYEQYF
TGTGCCAGCAGCCCGAGACTAGCGGGAGGGCCCTACGAGCAGTACTTC
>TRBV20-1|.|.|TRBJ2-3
CSARDVFTDTQYF
TGCAGTGCTAGAGATGTGTTCACAGATACGCAGTATTTT
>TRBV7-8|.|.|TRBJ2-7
CASRRGAGSYEQYF
TGTGCCAGCAGGAGGGGGGCGGGATCCTACGAGCAGTACTTC
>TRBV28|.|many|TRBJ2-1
CASRDNYNEQFF
TGTGCCAGCAGGGACAACTACAATGAGCAGTTCTTC
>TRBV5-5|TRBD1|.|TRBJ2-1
CASSWRTGQNNEQFF
TGTGCCAGCAGCTGGAGGACAGGGCAAAACAATGAGCAGTTCTTC
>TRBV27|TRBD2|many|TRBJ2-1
CASSLKSGLADNEQFF
TGTGCCAGCAGTTTAAAGTCGGGACTAGCGGACAATGAGCAGTTCTTC
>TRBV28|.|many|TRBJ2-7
CASSLAGYSYEQYF
TGTGCCAGCAGTTTGGCAGGGTACTCCTACGAGCAGTACTTC
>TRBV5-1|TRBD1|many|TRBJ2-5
CASSTRQGSETQYF
TGCGCCAGCAGCACCCGACAGGGGAGTGAGACCCAGTACTTC
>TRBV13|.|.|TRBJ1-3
CASSTGTGAAGNTIYF
TGTGCCAGCAGCACCGGGACGGGGGCGGCTGGAAACACCATATATTTT
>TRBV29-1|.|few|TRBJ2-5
CSVGEGPETQYF
TGCAGCGTTGGTGAAGGGCCAGAGACCCAGTACTTC
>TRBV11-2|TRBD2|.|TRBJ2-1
CASSLVGTNLYNEQFF
TGTGCCAGCAGCTTAGTGGGGACTAACCTCTACAATGAGCAGTTCTTC
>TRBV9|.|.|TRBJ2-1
CASSVDSRDDEQFF
TGTGCCAGCAGCGTAGACTCTAGGGACGATGAGCAGTTCTTC
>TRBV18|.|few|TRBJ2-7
CASSSSQQSYEQYF
TGTGCCAGCTCATCCAGCCAGCAATCCTACGAGCAGTACTTC
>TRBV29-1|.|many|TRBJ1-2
CSVGRDHGYTF
TGCAGCGTTGGCAGGGACCATGGCTACACCTTC
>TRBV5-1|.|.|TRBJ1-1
CASSLADRLTEAFF
TGCGCCAGCAGCTTGGCCGACAGACTCACTGAAGCTTTCTTT
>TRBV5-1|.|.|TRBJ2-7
CASGTPGDGYEQYF
TGCGCCAGCGGAACTCCAGGGGACGGGTACGAGCAGTACTTC
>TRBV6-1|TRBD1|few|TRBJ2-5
CASSGHRDRPETQYF
TGTGCCAGCAGTGGTCACCGGGACAGGCCAGAGACCCAGTACTTC
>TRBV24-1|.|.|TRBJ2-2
CATSAGQLPLGANTGELFF
TGTGCCACCAGTGCCGGGCAGCTCCCGTTGGGTGCGAACACCGGGGAGCTGTTTTTT
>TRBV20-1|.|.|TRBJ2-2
CSASWSAGELFF
TGCAGTGCTAGCTGGTCAGCCGGGGAGCTGTTTTTT
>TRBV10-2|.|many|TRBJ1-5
CASSEARVGQPQHF
TGCGCCAGCAGTGAGGCCCGCGTGGGTCAGCCCCAGCATTTT
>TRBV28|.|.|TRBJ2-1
CASSLYPADSNEQFF
TGTGCCAGCAGTTTATACCCTGCGGACTCCAATGAGCAGTTCTTC
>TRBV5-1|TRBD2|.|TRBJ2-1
CASSLETSGGYNEQFF
TGCGCCAGCAGCTTGGAGACTAGCGGGGGTTACAATGAGCAGTTCTTC
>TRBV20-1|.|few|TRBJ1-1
CSARDGGRTEAFF
TGCAGTGCTAGAGACGGGGGACGCACTGAAGCTTTCTTT
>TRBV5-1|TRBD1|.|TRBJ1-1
CASSLHQGAQEGTEAFF
TGCGCCAGCAGCTTACATCAGGGGGCGCAGGAGGGAACTGAAGCTTTCTTT
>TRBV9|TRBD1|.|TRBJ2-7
CASSAVGTEFYEQYF
TGTGCCAGCAGCGCGGTGGGGACAGAGTTTTACGAGCAGTACTTC
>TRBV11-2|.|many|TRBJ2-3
CASNSVPGTQYF
TGTGCCAGCAACTCAGTCCCGGGTACGCAGTATTTT
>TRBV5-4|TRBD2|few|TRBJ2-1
CASSAGLAGGFEQFF
TGTGCCAGCAGCGCGGGACTAGCGGGAGGGTTTGAGCAGTTCTTC
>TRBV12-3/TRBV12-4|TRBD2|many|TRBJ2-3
CASSPREGRADTQYF
TGTGCCAGCAGTCCGCGGGAGGGCCGTGCAGATACGCAGTATTTT
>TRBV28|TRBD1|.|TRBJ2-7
CASGTEFYEQYF
TGTGCCAGCGGGACAGAGTTCTACGAGCAGTACTTC